The present entry profiles one TCR beta chain with its context. The antigen remains unidentified. The junction does not match germline at one end; this may be a read error. This CDR3 is 14 amino acids long. The germline CDR1 and CDR2 sequences are SGHRS and YFSETQ. This sample is drawn from a study of cytomegalovirus exposure and HLA in healthy donors. General study points: Fewer N-insertions (relative to the roughly 670-donor mean) were reportedly seen in an Asian-associated ancestry cluster in a later analysis. In a later analysis, 17,000 or so TCR beta sequences were associated with HLA alleles at 0.05 false discovery rate. Most likely, a cluster of highly shared sequence variants arose as a sequencing artifact.

The PCR was carried out with 60 Vbeta primers and 13 Jbeta primers. Method: immunoSEQ multiplex PCR; TCRdb's copy keeps in-frame clones and lacks some. The sample includes roughly 140,000 clones, less than 85% of them seen just once. Donors were ostensibly healthy at sampling, although undocumented immune exposures were probable. V gene TRBV5-1 combines with J gene TRBJ1-1; D is undetermined. The receptor was derived from a man in his fifties or sixties in good health and CMV-seropositive. The sequenced material came from PBMCs. CDR3 sequence reads: CASSGSGVGTEALF. CDR3 DNA sequence: TGCGCCAGCAGCGGGTCGGGTGTCGGCACTGAAGCTCTCTTT.